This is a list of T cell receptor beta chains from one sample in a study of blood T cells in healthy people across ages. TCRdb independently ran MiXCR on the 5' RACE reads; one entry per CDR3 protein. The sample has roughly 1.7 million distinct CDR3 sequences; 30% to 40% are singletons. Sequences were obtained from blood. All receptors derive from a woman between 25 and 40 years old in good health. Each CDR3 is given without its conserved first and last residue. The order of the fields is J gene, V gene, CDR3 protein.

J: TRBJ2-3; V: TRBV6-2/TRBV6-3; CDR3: ASSYGASGGEDTQY
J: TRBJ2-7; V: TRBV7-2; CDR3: ASSSLSGTSYHEQY
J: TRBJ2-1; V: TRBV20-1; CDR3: SASAELAGANYYNEQF
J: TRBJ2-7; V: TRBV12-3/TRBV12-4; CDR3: ASSGREYSYEQY
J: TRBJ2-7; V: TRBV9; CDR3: ASSGGQYYEQY
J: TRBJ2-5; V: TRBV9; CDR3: ASSPGLAGQSREQY
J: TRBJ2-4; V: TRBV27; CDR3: ASTNTGSSNIQY
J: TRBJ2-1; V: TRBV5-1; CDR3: ASSTGTGGRNEQF
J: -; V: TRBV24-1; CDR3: ATQRLRGETQY
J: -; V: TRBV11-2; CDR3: ASRKDRGLYEETQY
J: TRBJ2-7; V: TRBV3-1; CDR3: ASSHTTGGFSYEQY
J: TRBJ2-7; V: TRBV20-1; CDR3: SALGGGSSYEQY
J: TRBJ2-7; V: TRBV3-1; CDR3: ASSRLSGGPEQY
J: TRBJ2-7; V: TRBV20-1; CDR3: SAPRRGRMGEQY
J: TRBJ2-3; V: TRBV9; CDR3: ASRRTASTDTQY
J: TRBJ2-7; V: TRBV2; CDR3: ASRSGASYEQY
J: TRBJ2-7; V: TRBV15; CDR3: ATSRSDGGKSYEQY
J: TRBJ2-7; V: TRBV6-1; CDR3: ASSDLPGTSSYEQY
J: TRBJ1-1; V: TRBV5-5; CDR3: ASTETGFTEAF
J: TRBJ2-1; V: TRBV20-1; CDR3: SASTSGRAGPYNEQF
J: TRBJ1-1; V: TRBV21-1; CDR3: ASSKAAPIFKGSTEAF
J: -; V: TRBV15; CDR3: ATSRDVRYEQY
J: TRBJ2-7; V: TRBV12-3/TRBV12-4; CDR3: ASNADKSYEQY
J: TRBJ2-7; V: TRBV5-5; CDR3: ASSVVTAPSYEQY
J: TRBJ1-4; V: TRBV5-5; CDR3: ASSSGTGKEKLF
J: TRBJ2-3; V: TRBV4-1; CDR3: ASSPNVGHSTDTQY
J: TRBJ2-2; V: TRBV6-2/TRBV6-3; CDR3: ATSRGENTGELF
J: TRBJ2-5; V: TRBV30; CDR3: AWSTHRKETQY
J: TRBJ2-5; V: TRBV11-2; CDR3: ASSLGSGWETQY
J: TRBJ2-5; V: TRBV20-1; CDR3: SAKVGQSGETQY
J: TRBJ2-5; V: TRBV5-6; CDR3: ASSDTGGRKETQY
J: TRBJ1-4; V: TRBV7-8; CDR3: ASSSVQGREKLF
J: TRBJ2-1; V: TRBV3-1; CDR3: ASRPRGTSYNEQF
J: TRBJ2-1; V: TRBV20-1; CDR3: SAAPELAGGHGEQF
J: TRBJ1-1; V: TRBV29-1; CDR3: SAGWANTEAF
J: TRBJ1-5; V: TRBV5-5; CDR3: ASSGSMGRGRNQPQH
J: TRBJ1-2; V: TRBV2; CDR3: ASSADRGSRGYT
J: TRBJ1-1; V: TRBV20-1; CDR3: STGGETEAF
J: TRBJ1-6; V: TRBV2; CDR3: ASRTDSYNSPLH
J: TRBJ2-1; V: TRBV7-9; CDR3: ASSYDIPSGVLGEQF
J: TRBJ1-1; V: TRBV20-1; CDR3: SATIGGNTEAF
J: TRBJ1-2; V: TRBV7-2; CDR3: ASSLGQGMGGYT
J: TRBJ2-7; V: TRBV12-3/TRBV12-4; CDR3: ASRGSDRGPYEQY
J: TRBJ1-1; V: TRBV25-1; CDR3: ASSNGAVTEAF
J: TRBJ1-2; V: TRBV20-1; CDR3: SASRGGDDYT
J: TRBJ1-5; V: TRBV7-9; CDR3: ASSWAGASQPQH
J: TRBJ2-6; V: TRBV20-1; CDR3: SAPAHSGANVLT
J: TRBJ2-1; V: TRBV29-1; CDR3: SVDSGGAGNEQF